This T cell receptor beta chain was recovered during a study of cytomegalovirus exposure and HLA in healthy donors. This CDR3 comprises 13 residues. The V end lost 0 bases, the J end lost 5 bases, and 5 bases lay between the germline ends. Germline lookup yields CDR1 SGDLS and CDR2 YYNGEE. This clone has just a few counts. The same CDR3 can be traced to other DNA sequences in this sample. PCR was performed using 60 Vbeta and 13 Jbeta primers. Sequencing used immunoSEQ multiplex PCR; TCRdb keeps in-frame clones, though not all of them. In the table there are approximately 290,000 clones, about four fifths of which are singletons.

The rearrangement links TRBV9 to TRBJ2-2; D gene ambiguous. This receptor was obtained from a girl aged 2 to 9 in good health and CMV-seronegative. The sample taken for sequencing was PBMCs. The CDR3 DNA sequence: TGTGCCAGCAGCGTAGGGAGAACCGGGGAGCTGTTTTTT. It is translated as CASSVGRTGELFF.